Following are 19 T cell receptor beta chains from one sample sequenced in a study of identical twins (dated by TCRdb to between 2015 and 2016). Libraries were built with 5' RACE. The instrument was an Illumina HiSeq 2000. The public sequencing data were trimmed at Q25 with fastp and processed into clonotypes with MiXCR by TCRdb, which kept only in-frame beta chains. Rows matching on CDR3 protein sequence are summarized as one entry with the most common DNA and genes. The sample table lists 1.5 million to 2 million distinct CDR3 sequences, less than 35% of them with a count of one. The ten largest clones represent about 0.25% of the sample. The sequenced sample consisted of cord blood. These receptors came from a newborn girl in good health.

The V and J genes are TRBV20-1 and TRBJ2-5, with 10 bases lining up with TRBD2. V lost 0 bases, J lost 5 bases, and 9 bases stayed unmatched. CDR3 length: 16 amino acids. From germline, CDR1 is DFQATT and CDR2 SNEGSKA (reference sequence). The CDR3 reads CSARDPRLAGWETQYF. In DNA form, the CDR3 reads TGCAGTGCTAGAGATCCCCGACTAGCGGGTTGGGAGACCCAGTACTTC.

Worth noting for this clonotype: A read error may be the cause here, since a much bigger clone is one base away. The rearrangement links TRBV5-4 to TRBJ1-2; D is unresolved. CDR1 and CDR2 from the germline V gene are SGHNT and YYREEE (reference sequence). The CDR3 is 13 residues long. The CDR3 coding sequence is TGTGCCAGCAGCTTTTCTGAGCACTATGGCTGCACCTTC. Protein sequence: CASSFSEHYGCTF.

With regard to this clonotype: One end of the junction is discordant with germline, which a read error may explain. J is TRBJ2-5 and V is TRBV28, with D possibly called TRBD1 or TRBD2 (5 bases each). The DNA end is a closer match to TRBJ2-7, so the J assignment may be wrong. CDR1 is MDHEN, CDR2 SYDVKM, per germline. The CDR3 spans 15 residues. CDR3 residues: CAGSFSYGAAYEQYF. Written as DNA, the CDR3 is TGTGCCGGCAGTTTTAGTTACGGGGCGGCCTACGAGCAGTACTTC.

This clonotype was recorded only once. The CDR3 protein is CASSYTRDRKSGGQYF. The CDR3 coding sequence is TGTGCCAGCAGTTACACCAGGGACCGTAAATCGGGCGGCCAGTACTTC. The genes are TRBV6-5 and TRBJ2-5; the D call may be TRBD1 or TRBD2 (5 bases each). V lost 2 bases to trimming and J lost 10 bases, with 23 bases between them. The CDR3 length is 16 residues. Per the germline V gene, CDR1 is MNHEY and CDR2 is SVGAGI.

This clonotype was counted a few times. This chain links TRBV6-6 with TRBJ2-5, with 9 bases aligning to TRBD2. V lost 6 bases, J lost 7 bases, and 12 bases stayed unmatched. The germline CDR1 and CDR2 sequences are MNHNY and SVGAGI (reference sequence). The CDR3 spans 15 residues. The CDR3 DNA reads TGTGCCAGCAGCCCCTCCGGGACTAGCCTGGGGACCCAGTACTTC. This encodes CASSPSGTSLGTQYF.

V gene TRBV14 combines with J gene TRBJ2-5; D is undetermined. V was clipped by 4 bases and J by 6 bases, with 12 bases between them. CDR1 and CDR2 (germline): SGHDN, FVKESK. The CDR3 covers 13 residues. DNA for the CDR3: TGTGCCAGCAGCCCAACTTTCTATAAGACCCAGTACTTC. Its protein product is CASSPTFYKTQYF.

This clonotype appeared a few times. V and J are TRBV28 and TRBJ2-3; D possibly matches TRBD1 or TRBD2 (5 bases each). The CDR3 totals 15 residues. Germline CDR1 MDHEN, CDR2 SYDVKM. Trimming took off 2 bases at V and 4 bases at J, with 13 bases between the two ends. The CDR3 sequence is CASSLRPMGADTQYF. The CDR3 region has the DNA TGTGCCAGCAGTTTAAGACCCATGGGGGCAGATACGCAGTATTTT.

This clonotype was detected only a few times. The V call is TRBV7-2, the J call TRBJ2-3, with D unresolved. From germline, CDR1 is SGHTA and CDR2 FQGNSA. The CDR3 is 17 residues long. The ends were cut back, 2 bases at V and 0 bases at J, with 15 bases in the middle. The CDR3 DNA reads TGTGCCAGCAGCTTAAAGGTCTACCACACGAGCACAGATACGCAGTATTTT. This sequence encodes CASSLKVYHTSTDTQYF.

This clonotype was seen only a few times. The chain employs TRBV20-1 and TRBJ1-2, with no clear D. The length of the CDR3 is 11 residues. Trimming pared 4 bases from V and 10 bases from J, leaving 13 bases between. Germline lookup yields CDR1 DFQATT and CDR2 SNEGSKA (reference sequence). The CDR3 sequence is CSAKRSYFYTF. In nucleotides, the CDR3 is TGCAGTGCTAAACGGTCCTACTTCTACACCTTC.

This clonotype has just a few counts. V usage is TRBV27 and J usage is TRBJ1-2; tentatively, D is TRBD1 (6 bases). V was clipped by 3 bases and J by 8 bases, with 13 bases between them. The CDR3 covers 13 residues. In germline, CDR1 is MNHEY, CDR2 SMNVEV (reference sequence). CDR3 coding DNA: TGTGCCAGCAGTTTTGGCAGGGGCCGGGGCTACACCTTC. This translates into CASSFGRGRGYTF.

This clonotype was counted a few times. Compared with germline, one end of the junction differs, possibly owing to a read error. The chain employs TRBV20-1 and TRBJ2-7; 13 nucleotides match TRBD2. There are 13 residues in the CDR3. Germline V gene sequence: CDR1 DFQATT, CDR2 SNEGSKA (reference sequence). The CDR3 DNA reads TGCAGTGCCACAACTAGCGGGAGGGACGAGCGGTACTTC. Amino acid sequence: CSATTSGRDERYF.

The chain recombines TRBV4-1 with TRBJ1-1; D possibly corresponds to TRBD1 (6 bases). The CDR3 contains 14 residues. Deletions cut 0 bases from V and 11 bases from J, with 16 bases between. Germline CDR1 reads MGHRA; CDR2 reads YSYEKL. In DNA, the CDR3 is TGCGCCAGCAGCCAAGATTCACGGGGGCGCGGGGCTTTCTTT. This gives the protein CASSQDSRGRGAFF.

This chain joins TRBV7-2 and TRBJ2-4; 10 bases fit TRBD2. V shed 3 bases, J shed 13 bases, and the junction held 18 bases outside the gene matches. Germline V CDR1 and CDR2: SGHTA, FQGNSA. The CDR3 totals 17 residues. CDR3 bases: TGTGCCAGCAGCTTGGGCCTACTAGCGGGAAAAGGGAATGAGCAGTACTTC. It is translated as CASSLGLLAGKGNEQYF. The whole variable domain, remainder taken from reference TRBV7-2 and TRBJ2-4, is GAGVSQSPSNKVTEKGKDVELRCDPISGHTALYWYRQSLGQGLEFLIYFQGNSAPDKSGLPSDRFSAERTGGSVSTLTIQRTQQEDSAVYLCASSLGLLAGKGNEQYFGAGTRLSVL.

CDR3 coding DNA: TGTGCCAGCAGCTTAGTCCCAGCGCTTAACAATGAGCAGTTCTTC. It translates to CASSLVPALNNEQFF. This rearrangement joins TRBV11-2 to TRBJ2-1; D call uncertain. Germline lookup yields CDR1 SGHAT and CDR2 FQNNGV. The CDR3 spans 15 residues. V was pared by 1 base and J by 5 bases, with 12 bases between.

The J gene is TRBJ2-3, the V gene TRBV20-1, with D perhaps given as TRBD1 or TRBD2 (5 bases each). CDR3 length equals 14 residues. The germline V and J ends were trimmed by 1 base and 4 bases, with 12 bases remaining between them. Germline CDR1 reads DFQATT; CDR2 reads SNEGSKA (reference sequence). The chain's CDR3 is CSARVGAGADTQYF. The CDR3 DNA sequence: TGCAGTGCTAGAGTTGGGGCGGGCGCAGATACGCAGTATTTT.

This chain joins TRBV28 and TRBJ1-5, with TRBD1 matching over 9 bases. V was clipped by 7 bases and J by 1 base; unmatched bases: 5. Germline CDR1 reads MDHEN; CDR2 reads SYDVKM. The CDR3 has 15 residues. CDR3 sequence (DNA): TGTGCCAGCAATCCACAGGGGGCAAGCAATCAGCCCCAGCATTTT. Translation: CASNPQGASNQPQHF. The whole variable domain, filled in from reference TRBV28 and TRBJ1-5, reads DVKVTQSSRYLVKRTGEKVFLECVQDMDHENMFWYRQDPGLGLRLIYFSYDVKMKEKGDIPEGYSVSREKKERFSLILESASTNQTSMYLCASNPQGASNQPQHFGDGTRLSIL.

This clonotype showed up just a few times. This sequence joins TRBV6-1 and TRBJ1-5; no clear D gene. Trimming cost V 9 bases and J 8 bases, with 14 bases left between them. CDR3 length: 12 amino acids. Germline values: CDR1 MNHNS, CDR2 SASEGT. For the CDR3, the DNA is TGTGCCAGACCCCGGGAACATGAGCCCCAGCATTTT. It specifies CARPREHEPQHF.

Only a few counts were recorded for this clonotype. The genes are TRBV9 and TRBJ2-1; D is possibly TRBD1 (5 bases). The CDR3 runs to 14 residues. The germline V gene encodes CDR1 SGDLS and CDR2 YYNGEE. Trimming shortened V by 0 bases and J by 7 bases, and 11 bases separated the two germline ends. The CDR3 sequence is CASSVGGSGNEQFF. CDR3 nucleotides: TGTGCCAGCAGCGTAGGGGGCAGTGGGAATGAGCAGTTCTTC.

This clonotype appeared a few times. This chain uses TRBV6-5 with TRBJ1-1; D is unresolved. With 0 bases removed from V and 1 base from J, the gap between germline ends came to 9 bases. CDR3 size: 15 residues. Germline V gene sequence: CDR1 MNHEY, CDR2 SVGAGI. Here the CDR3 DNA reads TGTGCCAGCAGTTACTCGTTAAGGGAGAACACTGAAGCTTTCTTT. This codes for CASSYSLRENTEAFF.